A selection of T cell receptor beta chains follows, all from one sample in a study of regulatory T cells in long-lasting Graves disease. TCRdb processed the multiplex PCR reads anew with MiXCR; each CDR3 protein has one entry. The repertoire holds hundreds of thousands of distinct CDR3 sequences, with under 25% as singletons. The sequencing here drew on peripheral blood mononuclear cells (PBMCs), taken when the disease was refractory, from a patient treated with antithyroid drugs. The receptors derive from a female donor with Graves disease. The CDR3 runs from the conserved cysteine through the conserved F or W. A D gene is named only where the DNA matches it firmly. The size field is filled for only some rows; it gives once, few, many or a size class.

d_call j_call v_call clone_size cdr3_nt cdr3_aa
NA TRBJ2-5 TRBV7-2 many TGTGCCAGCAGCTTAGCACGGGTGTACCAAGAGACCCAGTACTTC CASSLARVYQETQYF
TRBD1 TRBJ2-5 TRBV29-1 many TGCAGCGTTGATGGATTGTTAGGGGACCCCAGGGGGGAGACCCAGTACTTC CSVDGLLGDPRGETQYF
TRBD2 TRBJ2-7 TRBV20-1 many TGCAGTGCTAGAGATTTGCCAGCGGGAGGAACCTACGAGCAGTACTTC CSARDLPAGGTYEQYF
NA TRBJ2-7 TRBV5-1 NA TGCGCCAGCAGCGCAACGCGTCGACCTGGTTCCTACGAGCAGTACTTC CASSATRRPGSYEQYF
NA TRBJ1-5 TRBV6-2/TRBV6-3 few TGTGCCAGCACACTGGATGGGGGGCGAAGCAATCAGCCCCAGCATTTT CASTLDGGRSNQPQHF
NA TRBJ1-1 TRBV28 many TGTGCCAGCACCCCTGTGAGGGACGGTGAAGCTTTCTTT CASTPVRDGEAFF
NA TRBJ2-7 TRBV4-1 few TGCGCCAGCAGCTCCGAGGCAGGCACCTACGAGCAGTACTTC CASSSEAGTYEQYF
NA TRBJ2-2 TRBV19 NA TGTGCCACCTCTTCCCGGCCCGGGGAGCTGTTTTTT CATSSRPGELFF
TRBD2 TRBJ2-7 TRBV11-2 many TGTGCCAGCAGACTCTTACCGGGACTAGCGGGAGATGAGCAGTACTTC CASRLLPGLAGDEQYF
NA TRBJ2-7 TRBV30 NA TGTGCCTGGAGTCCATCTTCCTACGGGCAGTACTTC CAWSPSSYGQYF
NA TRBJ1-5 TRBV2 many TGTGCCAGCAGGGACAGTTATAGCAATCAGCCCCAGCATTTT CASRDSYSNQPQHF
TRBD2 TRBJ2-5 TRBV7-8 NA TGTGCCAGCAGCGTTAGCGGGAGTCAAGAGACCCAGTACTTC CASSVSGSQETQYF
NA TRBJ1-1 TRBV12-3/TRBV12-4 many TGTGCCAGCAGTTTAGATGGGGGGGCTGGGGACACTGAAGCTTTCTTT CASSLDGGAGDTEAFF
NA TRBJ1-3 TRBV4-2 few TGTGCCAGCAGCCAAGTAGGGTCTGGAAACACCATATATTTT CASSQVGSGNTIYF